The clone carrying this T cell receptor (beta chain) was observed at least ten times. Its antigen is unidentified. In TCRdb, the 5' RACE reads were re-called with MiXCR into one record per CDR3 protein. The data contain approximately 40,000 distinct CDR3 sequences, 22% of them singletons. The sorted Tregs were CD4+CD25+CD127-/low cells. Study conclusions and caveats: Tumor-infiltrating Treg TCR alpha and beta sequences overlapped most with tumor naive CD4+ T cells, then blood naive.

Trimming removed 0 bases from V and 4 bases from J, with 16 bases in between. CDR3 length equals 16 residues. CDR1 SGHVS and CDR2 FNYEAQ come from the germline V gene. Material: Tregs sorted from blood. The TCR sequence derives from a female donor with breast cancer. V is TRBV7-6 and J is TRBJ2-7; no firm D call. The DNA of the CDR3 is TGTGCCAGCAGCTTAGCGTCCGACCTGCGTTCATACGAGCAGTACTTC. The encoded protein is CASSLASDLRSYEQYF.